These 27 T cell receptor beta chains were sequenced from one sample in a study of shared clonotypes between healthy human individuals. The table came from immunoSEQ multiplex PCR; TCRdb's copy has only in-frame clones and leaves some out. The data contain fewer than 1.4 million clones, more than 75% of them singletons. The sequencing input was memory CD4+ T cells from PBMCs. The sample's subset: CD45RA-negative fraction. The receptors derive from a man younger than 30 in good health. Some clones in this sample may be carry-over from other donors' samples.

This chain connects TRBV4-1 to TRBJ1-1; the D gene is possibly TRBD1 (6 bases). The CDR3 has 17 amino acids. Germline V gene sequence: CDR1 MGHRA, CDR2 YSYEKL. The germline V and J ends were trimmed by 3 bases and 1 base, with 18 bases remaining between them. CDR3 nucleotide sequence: TGCGCCAGCAGCCACCCTCGGGGGGGCGAAGGGAACACTGAAGCTTTCTTT. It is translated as CASSHPRGGEGNTEAFF.

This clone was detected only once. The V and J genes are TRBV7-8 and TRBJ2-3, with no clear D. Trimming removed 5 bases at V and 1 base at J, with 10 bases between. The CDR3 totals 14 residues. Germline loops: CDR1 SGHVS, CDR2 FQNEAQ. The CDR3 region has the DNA TGTGCCAGCAGCCGTACCTCCGGCACAGATACGCAGTATTTT. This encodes CASSRTSGTDTQYF.

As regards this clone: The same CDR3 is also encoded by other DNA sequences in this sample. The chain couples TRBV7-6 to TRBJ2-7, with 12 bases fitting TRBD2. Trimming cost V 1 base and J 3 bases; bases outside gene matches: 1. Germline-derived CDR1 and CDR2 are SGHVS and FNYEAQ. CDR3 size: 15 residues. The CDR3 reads CASSLGLAGVYEQYF. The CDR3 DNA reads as TGTGCCAGCAGCTTAGGACTAGCGGGGGTCTACGAGCAGTACTTC.

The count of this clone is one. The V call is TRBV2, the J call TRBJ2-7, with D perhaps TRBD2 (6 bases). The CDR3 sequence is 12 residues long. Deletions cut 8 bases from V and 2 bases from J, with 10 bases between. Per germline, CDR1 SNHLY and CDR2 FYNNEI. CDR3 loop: CASRLGTYEQYF. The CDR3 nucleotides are TGTGCCAGCCGACTAGGGACCTACGAGCAGTACTTC.

The CDR3 loop reads CASMLAGAGGFYNEQFF. CDR3 coding DNA: TGTGCCAGCATGCTAGCAGGGGCCGGGGGTTTCTACAATGAGCAGTTCTTC. V gene TRBV7-2 combines with J gene TRBJ2-1; D assignment may be TRBD1 or TRBD2 (6 bases each). This CDR3 is built from 17 residues. Germline lookup yields CDR1 SGHTA and CDR2 FQGNSA. V was clipped by 7 bases and J by 3 bases, with 22 bases between them.

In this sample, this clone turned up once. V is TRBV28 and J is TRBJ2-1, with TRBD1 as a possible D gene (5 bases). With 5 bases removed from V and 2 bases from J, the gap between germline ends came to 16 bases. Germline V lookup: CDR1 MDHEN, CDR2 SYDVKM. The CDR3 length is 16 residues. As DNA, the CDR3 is TGTGCCAGCAGTCCCCCCCCAGGCAGGGCCTACAATGAGCAGTTCTTC. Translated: CASSPPPGRAYNEQFF.

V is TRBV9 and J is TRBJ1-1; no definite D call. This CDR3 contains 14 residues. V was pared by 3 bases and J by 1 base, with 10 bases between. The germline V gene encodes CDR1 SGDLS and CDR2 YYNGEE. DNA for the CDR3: TGTGCCAGCAGCGCGCTGGGCCCGAACACTGAAGCTTTCTTT. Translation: CASSALGPNTEAFF.

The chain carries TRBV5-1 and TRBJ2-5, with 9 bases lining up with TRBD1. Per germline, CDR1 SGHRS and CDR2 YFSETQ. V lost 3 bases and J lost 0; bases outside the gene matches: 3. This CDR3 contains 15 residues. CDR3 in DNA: TGCGCCAGCAGCTCCGGACAGGGGTACCAAGAGACCCAGTACTTC. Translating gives CASSSGQGYQETQYF.

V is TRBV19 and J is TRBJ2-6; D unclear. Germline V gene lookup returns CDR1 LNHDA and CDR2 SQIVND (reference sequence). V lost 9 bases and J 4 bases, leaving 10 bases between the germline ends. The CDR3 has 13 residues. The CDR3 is CASGEYGANVLTF. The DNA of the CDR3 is TGTGCCAGCGGCGAATACGGGGCCAACGTCCTGACTTTC. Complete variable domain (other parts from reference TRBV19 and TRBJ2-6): DGGITQSPKYLFRKEGQNVTLSCEQNLNHDAMYWYRQDPGQGLRLIYYSQIVNDFQKGDIAEGYSVSREKKESFPLTVTSAQKNPTAFYLCASGEYGANVLTFGAGSRLTVL.

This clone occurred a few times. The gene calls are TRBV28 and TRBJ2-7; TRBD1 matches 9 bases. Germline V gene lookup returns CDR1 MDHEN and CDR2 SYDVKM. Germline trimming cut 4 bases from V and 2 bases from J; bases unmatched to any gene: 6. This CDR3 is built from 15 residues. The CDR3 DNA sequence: TGTGCCAGCAGTTCCCCCGGACAGGGGACCTACGAGCAGTACTTC. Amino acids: CASSSPGQGTYEQYF.

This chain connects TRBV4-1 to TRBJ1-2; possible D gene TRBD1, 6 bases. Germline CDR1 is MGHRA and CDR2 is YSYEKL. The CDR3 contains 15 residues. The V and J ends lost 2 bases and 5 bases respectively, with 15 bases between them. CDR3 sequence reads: CASSQPTRGQYGYTF. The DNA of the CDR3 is TGCGCCAGCAGCCAACCCACGAGAGGACAGTATGGCTACACCTTC.

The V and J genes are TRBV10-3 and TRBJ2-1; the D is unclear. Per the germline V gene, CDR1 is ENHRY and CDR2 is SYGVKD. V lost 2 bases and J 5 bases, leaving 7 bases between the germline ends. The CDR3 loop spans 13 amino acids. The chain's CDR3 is CAISENRNNEQFF. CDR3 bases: TGTGCCATCAGTGAGAATAGGAACAATGAGCAGTTCTTC.

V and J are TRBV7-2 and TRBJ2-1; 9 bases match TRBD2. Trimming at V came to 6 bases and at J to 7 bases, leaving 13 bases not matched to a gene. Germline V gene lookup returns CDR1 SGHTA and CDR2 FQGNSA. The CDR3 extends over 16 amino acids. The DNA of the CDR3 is TGTGCCAGCAGACCACGATTAGCGGGAGATTCGAATGAGCAGTTCTTC. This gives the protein CASRPRLAGDSNEQFF.

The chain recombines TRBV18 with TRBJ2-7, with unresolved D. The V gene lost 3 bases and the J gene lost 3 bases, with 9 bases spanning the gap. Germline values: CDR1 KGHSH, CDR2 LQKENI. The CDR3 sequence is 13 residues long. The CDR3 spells CASSPFGDYEQYF. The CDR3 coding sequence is TGTGCCAGCTCACCCTTTGGGGACTACGAGCAGTACTTC.

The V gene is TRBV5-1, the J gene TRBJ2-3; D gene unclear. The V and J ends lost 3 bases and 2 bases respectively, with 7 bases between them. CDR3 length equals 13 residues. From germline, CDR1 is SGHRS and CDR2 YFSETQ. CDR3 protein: CASSWGYTDTQYF. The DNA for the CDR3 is TGCGCCAGCAGCTGGGGTTACACAGATACGCAGTATTTT. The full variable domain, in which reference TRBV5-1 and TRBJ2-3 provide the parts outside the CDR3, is KAGVTQTPRYLIKTRGQQVTLSCSPISGHRSVSWYQQTPGQGLQFLFEYFSETQRNKGNFPGRFSGRQFSNSRSEMNVSTLELGDSALYLCASSWGYTDTQYFGPGTRLTVL.

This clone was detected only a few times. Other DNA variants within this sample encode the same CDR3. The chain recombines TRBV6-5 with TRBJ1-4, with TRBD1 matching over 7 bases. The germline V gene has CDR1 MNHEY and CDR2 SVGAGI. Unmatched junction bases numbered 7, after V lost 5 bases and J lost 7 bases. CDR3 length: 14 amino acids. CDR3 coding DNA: TGTGCCAGCAGTACCAGGGGGAGGGGTGAAAAACTGTTTTTT. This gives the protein CASSTRGRGEKLFF.

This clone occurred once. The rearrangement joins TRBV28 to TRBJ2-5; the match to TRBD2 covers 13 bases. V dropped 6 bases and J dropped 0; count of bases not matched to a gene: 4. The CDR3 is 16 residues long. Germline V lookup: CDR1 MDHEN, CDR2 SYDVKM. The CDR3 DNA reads TGTGCCAGCAGGGGGGGACTAGCGGGACACCAAGAGACCCAGTACTTC. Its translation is CASRGGLAGHQETQYF.

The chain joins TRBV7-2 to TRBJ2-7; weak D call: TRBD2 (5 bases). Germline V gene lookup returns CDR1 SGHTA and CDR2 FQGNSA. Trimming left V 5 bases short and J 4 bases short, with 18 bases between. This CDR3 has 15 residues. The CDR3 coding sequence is TGTGCCAGCAGCCGAGGGATGAGAACTAGTTACGAGCAGTACTTC. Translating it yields CASSRGMRTSYEQYF.

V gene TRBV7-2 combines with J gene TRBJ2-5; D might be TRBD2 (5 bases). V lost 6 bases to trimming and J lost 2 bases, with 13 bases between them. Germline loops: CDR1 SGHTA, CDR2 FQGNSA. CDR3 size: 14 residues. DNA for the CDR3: TGTGCCAGCAGGCGAACGGGATTACAAGAGACCCAGTACTTC. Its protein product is CASRRTGLQETQYF.

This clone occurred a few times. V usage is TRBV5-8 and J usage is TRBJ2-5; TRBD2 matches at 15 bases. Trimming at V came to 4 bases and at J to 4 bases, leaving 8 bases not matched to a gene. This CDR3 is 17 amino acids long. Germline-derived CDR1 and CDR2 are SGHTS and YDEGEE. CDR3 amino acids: CASSVGLAGGLGETQYF. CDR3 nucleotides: TGTGCCAGCAGCGTGGGACTAGCGGGAGGTTTAGGAGAGACCCAGTACTTC.

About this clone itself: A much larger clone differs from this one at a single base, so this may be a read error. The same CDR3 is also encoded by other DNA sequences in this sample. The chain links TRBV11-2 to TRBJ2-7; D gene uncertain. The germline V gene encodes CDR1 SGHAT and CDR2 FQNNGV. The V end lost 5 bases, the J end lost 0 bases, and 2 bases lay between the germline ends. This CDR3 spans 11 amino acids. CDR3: CASSASYEQYF. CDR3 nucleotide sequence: TGTGCCAGCAGCGCCTCCTACGAGCAGTACTTC.

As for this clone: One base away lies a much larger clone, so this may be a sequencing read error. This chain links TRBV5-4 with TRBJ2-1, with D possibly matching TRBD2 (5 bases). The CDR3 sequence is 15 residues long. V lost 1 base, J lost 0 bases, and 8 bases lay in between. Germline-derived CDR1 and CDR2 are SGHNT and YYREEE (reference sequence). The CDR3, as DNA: TGTGCCAGCAGCTTGCCTGGGAGCTCCTACAATGAGCAGTTCTTC. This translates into CASSLPGSSYNEQFF. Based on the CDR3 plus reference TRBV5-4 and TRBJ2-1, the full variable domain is ETGVTQSPTHLIKTRGQQVTLRCSSQSGHNTVSWYQQALGQGPQFIFQYYREEENGRGNFPPRFSGLQFPNYSSELNVNALELDDSALYLCASSLPGSSYNEQFFGPGTRLTVL.

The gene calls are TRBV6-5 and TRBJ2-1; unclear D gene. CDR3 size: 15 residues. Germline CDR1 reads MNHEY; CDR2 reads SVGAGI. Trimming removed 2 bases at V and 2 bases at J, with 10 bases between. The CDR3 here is CASSYGDNTYNEQFF. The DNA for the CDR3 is TGTGCCAGCAGTTACGGCGATAACACCTACAATGAGCAGTTCTTC.

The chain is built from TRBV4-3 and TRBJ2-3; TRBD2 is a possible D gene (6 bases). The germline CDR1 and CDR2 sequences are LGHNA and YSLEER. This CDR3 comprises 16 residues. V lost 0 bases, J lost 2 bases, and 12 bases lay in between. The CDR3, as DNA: TGCGCCAGCAGCCAAGAAGTTGGGACTTACACAGATACGCAGTATTTT. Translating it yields CASSQEVGTYTDTQYF.

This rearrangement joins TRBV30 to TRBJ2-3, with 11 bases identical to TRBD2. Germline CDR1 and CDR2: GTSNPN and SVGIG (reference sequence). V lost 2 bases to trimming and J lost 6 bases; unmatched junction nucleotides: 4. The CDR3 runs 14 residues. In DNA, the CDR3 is TGTGCCTGGAGTAGGACTAGCGGGTGGGATACGCAGTATTTT. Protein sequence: CAWSRTSGWDTQYF.

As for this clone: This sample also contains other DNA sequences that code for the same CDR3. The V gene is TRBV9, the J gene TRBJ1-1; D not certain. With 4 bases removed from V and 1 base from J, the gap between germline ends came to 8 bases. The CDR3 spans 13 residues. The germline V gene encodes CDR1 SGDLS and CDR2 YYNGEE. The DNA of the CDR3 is TGTGCCAGCAGCCTCACCGAGAACACTGAAGCTTTCTTT. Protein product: CASSLTENTEAFF.

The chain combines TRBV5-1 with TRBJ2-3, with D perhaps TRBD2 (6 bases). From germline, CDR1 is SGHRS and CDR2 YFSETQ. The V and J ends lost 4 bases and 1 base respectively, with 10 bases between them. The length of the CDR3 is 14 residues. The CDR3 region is CASSAGRGTDTQYF. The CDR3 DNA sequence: TGCGCCAGCAGCGCGGGACGGGGCACAGATACGCAGTATTTT.